The 29 T cell receptor beta chains below all came from one sample that was sequenced in a study of blood T cell repertoires in COVID-19. Only in-frame clones appear in the TCRdb table, and some are missing; sequencing was by immunoSEQ multiplex PCR. The data contain 95,000 to 100,000 clones, about 91% of them singletons. The specimen was peripheral blood. These TCRs come from a man aged 50-60 years with acute or convalescent COVID-19.

The J gene is TRBJ1-1, the V gene TRBV18, with unresolved D. Trimming removed 8 bases at V and 1 base at J, with 17 bases between. The CDR3 is 15 amino acids. Germline V lookup: CDR1 KGHSH, CDR2 LQKENI. CDR3 DNA sequence: TGTGCCAGCGCAACCGGGAAGCGAGCGAACACTGAAGCTTTCTTT. This encodes CASATGKRANTEAFF.

This chain connects TRBV9 to TRBJ1-6, with 7 bases lining up with TRBD1. The CDR3 spans 14 residues. V shed 4 bases and J 10 bases; nucleotides not matched to a gene: 8. Germline CDR1 reads SGDLS; CDR2 reads YYNGEE. CDR3 DNA: TGTGCCAGCAGCTTTCGACAGGGTGGATCACCCCTCCACTTT. This gives the protein CASSFRQGGSPLHF.

This chain uses TRBV5-8 with TRBJ1-2, with unresolved D. Trimming stripped 1 base from V and 2 bases from J, with 9 bases between. The CDR3 covers 14 residues. Germline V gene lookup returns CDR1 SGHTS and CDR2 YDEGEE. The CDR3 DNA reads as TGTGCCAGCAGCTTGATATACGGGAACTATGGCTACACCTTC. It encodes CASSLIYGNYGYTF. Full variable domain (missing parts from reference TRBV5-8 and TRBJ1-2): EAGVTQSPTHLIKTRGQQATLRCSPISGHTSVYWYQQALGLGLQFLLWYDEGEERNRGNFPPRFSGRQFPNYSSELNVNALELEDSALYLCASSLIYGNYGYTFGSGTRLTVV.

The chain recombines TRBV5-4 with TRBJ2-4, with 7 bases that match TRBD1. Germline CDR1 SGHNT, CDR2 YYREEE (reference sequence). V gave up 2 bases and J gave up 2 bases; unmatched junction bases: 4. This CDR3 is 15 amino acids long. CDR3 DNA sequence: TGTGCCAGCAGCTTTACAGGGGACACCAAAAACATTCAGTACTTC. Amino acid sequence: CASSFTGDTKNIQYF.

The V call is TRBV19, the J call TRBJ1-5; TRBD1 matches 8 bases. Germline V CDR1 and CDR2: LNHDA, SQIVND (reference sequence). This CDR3 comprises 16 residues. The trim removed 5 bases at V and 4 bases at J, leaving 10 bases unmatched. The CDR3 region is CASSLGGTGNNQPQHF. Here the CDR3 DNA reads TGTGCCAGTAGTTTGGGGGGGACAGGAAATAATCAGCCCCAGCATTTT.

The J gene is TRBJ1-6, the V gene TRBV30; 10 bases line up with TRBD1. V lost 1 base to trimming and J lost 9 bases; unmatched junction nucleotides: 0. Germline V gives CDR1 GTSNPN, CDR2 SVGIG (reference sequence). The CDR3 has 13 amino acids. The chain's CDR3 is CAWSGQGASPLHF. The CDR3 DNA reads TGTGCCTGGAGTGGACAGGGGGCTTCACCCCTCCACTTT.

The chain uses TRBV2 and TRBJ1-1; maybe TRBD1 (6 bases). The CDR3 runs 13 residues. In germline, CDR1 is SNHLY, CDR2 FYNNEI. Trimming cost V 6 bases and J 7 bases, with 15 bases left between them. CDR3 DNA sequence: TGTGCCAGCAGAGATACAGGGAGAGGTGAAGCTTTCTTT. This codes for CASRDTGRGEAFF.

The rearrangement joins TRBV7-6 to TRBJ2-3, with 7 bases lining up with TRBD1. V shed 4 bases, J shed 2 bases, and the junction held 6 bases outside the gene matches. The V gene's germline CDR1 is SGHVS and CDR2 FNYEAQ. The CDR3 loop spans 15 amino acids. The CDR3 reads CASSSDRDHTDTQYF. For the CDR3, the DNA is TGTGCCAGCAGCTCTGACAGGGACCACACAGATACGCAGTATTTT.

V and J are TRBV10-3 and TRBJ1-2; a weak D match, TRBD1 (5 bases). The CDR3 is 15 residues long. The V gene's germline CDR1 is ENHRY and CDR2 SYGVKD. The V and J ends lost 8 bases and 3 bases respectively, with 19 bases between them. The CDR3 coding sequence is TGTGCCATCGCCCCCGGGTCAGGGAGGGACTATGGCTACACCTTC. Translation: CAIAPGSGRDYGYTF.

On this clone itself: The same CDR3 can be traced to other DNA sequences in this sample. The rearrangement joins TRBV12-3 or TRBV12-4 to TRBJ2-3; no firm D call. Trimming shortened V by 6 bases and J by 2 bases, and 3 bases separated the two germline ends. The CDR3 has 11 amino acids. The CDR3 DNA reads TGTGCCAGCAGCCTCACAGATACGCAGTATTTT. Translation gives CASSLTDTQYF.

This chain links TRBV5-1 with TRBJ2-2, with D maybe TRBD2 (5 bases). Germline values: CDR1 SGHRS, CDR2 YFSETQ. Deletions cut 4 bases from V and 6 bases from J, with 13 bases between. The CDR3 runs 14 residues. The CDR3 nucleotides are TGCGCCAGCAGCAAGGACTCCGTCCCCGGGGAGCTGTTTTTT. Translation: CASSKDSVPGELFF.

The chain links TRBV9 to TRBJ2-2, with D tentatively TRBD1 (5 bases). Germline assignment: CDR1 SGDLS and CDR2 YYNGEE. The CDR3 is made up of 14 amino acids. V was shortened by 4 bases and J by 1 base, with 8 bases between the two germline ends. The CDR3 spells CASSFTGNTGELFF. The CDR3 DNA reads as TGTGCCAGCAGCTTCACAGGGAACACCGGGGAGCTGTTTTTT.

The chain carries TRBV9 and TRBJ1-2; 7 nucleotides agree with TRBD1. Per the germline V gene, CDR1 is SGDLS and CDR2 is YYNGEE. V gave up 0 bases and J gave up 4 bases; unmatched junction bases: 9. This CDR3 is built from 16 residues. The CDR3 coding sequence is TGTGCCAGCAGCGTAGGAGGGGGCTCCCGGGGCTATGGCTACACCTTC. Its translation: CASSVGGGSRGYGYTF.

The V call is TRBV18, the J call TRBJ2-1; TRBD2 matches at 7 bases. Unmatched junction bases numbered 19, after V lost 8 bases and J lost 6 bases. Germline V lookup: CDR1 KGHSH, CDR2 LQKENI. The CDR3 spans 17 residues. CDR3: CASEPKRDYISGNEQFF. DNA for the CDR3: TGTGCCAGCGAACCCAAACGGGACTATATTTCGGGCAATGAGCAGTTCTTC. The complete variable domain, with remaining parts taken from reference TRBV18 and TRBJ2-1, reads NAGVMQNPRHLVRRRGQEARLRCSPMKGHSHVYWYRQLPEEGLKFMVYLQKENIIDESGMPKERFSAEFPKEGPSILRIQQVVRGDSAAYFCASEPKRDYISGNEQFFGPGTRLTVL.

This chain uses TRBV4-1 with TRBJ2-4; the D is unclear. Trimming removed 1 base at V and 0 bases at J, with 4 bases between. The CDR3 is 14 residues long. Germline V CDR1 and CDR2: MGHRA, YSYEKL. The DNA for the CDR3 is TGCGCCAGCAGCCAAGGACTAGCCAAAAACATTCAGTACTTC. Translated, it gives CASSQGLAKNIQYF.

The chain uses TRBV6-6 and TRBJ1-2; 10 nucleotides match TRBD1. From germline, CDR1 is MNHNY and CDR2 SVGAGI (reference sequence). After removal of 5 bases from V and 4 bases from J, the junction contained 4 bases not matched to a gene. The CDR3 contains 14 residues. The CDR3 loop reads CASSPTGGIYGYTF. CDR3 DNA sequence: TGTGCCAGCAGTCCGACAGGGGGCATCTATGGCTACACCTTC.

The chain carries TRBV19 and TRBJ1-6, with TRBD1 as a possible D gene (6 bases). CDR3 size: 16 residues. Germline V lookup: CDR1 LNHDA, CDR2 SQIVND (reference sequence). Trimming stripped 5 bases from V and 7 bases from J, with 18 bases between. The CDR3 bases are TGTGCCAGTAGTGCCAGGCCAGGGGCCAGAAATTCACCCCTCCACTTT. This sequence encodes CASSARPGARNSPLHF.

The rearrangement uses TRBV20-1 and TRBJ2-7; TRBD2 is a possible D gene (6 bases). The CDR3 contains 17 residues. Trimming pared 3 bases from V and 5 bases from J, leaving 26 bases between. Germline CDR1 is DFQATT and CDR2 is SNEGSKA (reference sequence). The CDR3 protein is CSASGQGAGMSFDEQYF. The CDR3 DNA sequence: TGCAGTGCTAGTGGTCAGGGCGCGGGGATGTCGTTCGACGAGCAGTACTTC.

The chain uses TRBV25-1 and TRBJ2-3, with 9 bases fitting TRBD1. The V segment lost 5 bases and the J segment 6 bases; nucleotides outside the gene matches: 3. The CDR3 contains 13 residues. The germline V gene encodes CDR1 MGHDK and CDR2 SYGVNS. This chain's CDR3 is CASSRQGGDTQYF. The CDR3, as DNA: TGTGCCAGCAGTAGACAGGGGGGGGATACGCAGTATTTT.

The chain carries TRBV6-6 and TRBJ2-1; 8 bases are a match to TRBD2. Losses at the gene ends were 3 bases for V and 8 bases for J; bases not matched to a gene: 12. The CDR3 has 16 residues. Germline V lookup: CDR1 MNHNY, CDR2 SVGAGI (reference sequence). CDR3 in DNA: TGTGCCAGCAGTTATCTGCCCGGGGGGGCGCGGGATGAGCAGTTCTTC. Amino acids: CASSYLPGGARDEQFF.

V and J are TRBV3-1 (or the pseudogene TRBV3-2) and TRBJ2-1; no firm D call. V gave up 3 bases and J gave up 9 bases, with 6 bases separating them. The CDR3 is 11 amino acids. CDR1 is LGHDT and CDR2 is YNNKEL in the germline V gene (reference sequence). The CDR3 DNA follows: TGTGCCAGCAGCCAGCAGTCTGAGCAGTTCTTC. Translation: CASSQQSEQFF.

The rearrangement joins TRBV5-1 to TRBJ2-1; 7 bases map to TRBD1. CDR3 length: 14 residues. The J segment lost 8 bases and the V segment lost 7 bases, leaving 12 bases of the junction unmatched. Germline CDR1 and CDR2: SGHRS and YFSETQ. CDR3 in amino acids: CASGPRGTRDEQFF. DNA of the CDR3: TGCGCCAGCGGCCCCAGGGGGACCCGAGATGAGCAGTTCTTC.

The chain is built from TRBV7-9 and TRBJ1-4; D gene unclear. Germline V CDR1 and CDR2: SEHNR, FQNEAQ (reference sequence). V was trimmed by 5 bases and J by 8 bases, leaving 15 bases between them. The CDR3 loop spans 14 amino acids. This CDR3 is CASSHVQVGEKLFF. The CDR3 DNA is TGTGCCAGCAGCCATGTCCAGGTTGGAGAAAAACTGTTTTTT.

The rearrangement joins TRBV9 to TRBJ1-1, with D tentatively TRBD1 (5 bases). V lost 0 bases and J 4 bases, leaving 13 bases between the germline ends. Germline CDR1 and CDR2: SGDLS and YYNGEE. The CDR3 is 15 residues long. The CDR3 nucleotides are TGTGCCAGCAGCGTAGTTTCAGGGCCAAGCACTGAAGCTTTCTTT. Translating gives CASSVVSGPSTEAFF.

This clone showed up just once. The chain carries TRBV13 and TRBJ2-1; 10 nucleotides align to TRBD1. Losses at the gene ends were 5 bases for V and 6 bases for J; bases not matched to a gene: 13. CDR3 length: 17 residues. Germline values: CDR1 PRHDT, CDR2 FYEKMQ (reference sequence). The CDR3 protein is CASSPSGGTGATNEQFF. For the CDR3, the DNA is TGTGCCAGCAGCCCTTCAGGGGGGACAGGGGCGACCAATGAGCAGTTCTTC.

This clone came up once. V and J are TRBV5-1 and TRBJ1-1; D may be TRBD1 (5 bases). Germline values: CDR1 SGHRS, CDR2 YFSETQ. The CDR3 is made up of 13 amino acids. The V end lost 4 bases, the J end lost 6 bases, and 13 bases lay between the germline ends. As DNA, the CDR3 is TGCGCCAGCAGCCCCGCTGGAGGGGCTGAAGCTTTCTTT. It is translated as CASSPAGGAEAFF. The full variable domain, completed using reference TRBV5-1 and TRBJ1-1, is KAGVTQTPRYLIKTRGQQVTLSCSPISGHRSVSWYQQTPGQGLQFLFEYFSETQRNKGNFPGRFSGRQFSNSRSEMNVSTLELGDSALYLCASSPAGGAEAFFGQGTRLTVV.

The chain links TRBV7-2 to TRBJ2-7; 11 nucleotides match TRBD1. The germline V gene has CDR1 SGHTA and CDR2 FQGNSA. V was pared by 3 bases and J by 2 bases, with 3 bases of the junction left unmatched. CDR3 length: 15 amino acids. CDR3 residues: CASSLDRGLPYEQYF. DNA of the CDR3: TGTGCCAGCAGCTTGGACAGGGGGCTACCCTACGAGCAGTACTTC.

This chain uses TRBV7-8 with TRBJ1-2, with a possible D match to TRBD1 (6 bases). Trimming removed 2 bases from V and 6 bases from J, with 25 bases in between. In germline, CDR1 is SGHVS, CDR2 FQNEAQ. The CDR3 is 18 residues long. CDR3 bases: TGTGCCAGCAGCTTATTTATGGCATCAACAGGGCTTGGGAATGGCTACACCTTC. Amino acid sequence: CASSLFMASTGLGNGYTF.

This chain uses TRBV28 with TRBJ1-2; 8 bases are a match to TRBD1. Trimming removed 4 bases from V and 3 bases from J; junction bases left unmatched: 7. This CDR3 contains 15 residues. Germline V gene sequence: CDR1 MDHEN, CDR2 SYDVKM. The CDR3 region has the DNA TGTGCCAGCAGTTCCTTCCCACAGGGGGACTATGGCTACACCTTC. It yields the protein CASSSFPQGDYGYTF.